One sample yielded the 7 T cell receptor beta chains listed below, sequenced in a study of T-cell reconstitution after alpha-beta-depleted transplantation in children. Construction of the TCRbeta library involved unique molecular identifiers. A single record per CDR3 protein comes from TCRdb applying MiXCR to the PCR reads. Of approximately 200,000 distinct CDR3 sequences listed, roughly 15% are singletons. The sequencing here drew on PBMCs from the stem cell graft donor, taken from the stem cell graft. These receptor sequences come from a human donor who donated a stem cell graft to a child with acute lymphoblastic leukemia.

There are many counts of this clonotype. The V and J genes are TRBV10-3 and TRBJ2-5; D call uncertain. The germline CDR1 and CDR2 sequences are ENHRY and SYGVKD. Trimming removed 5 bases at V and 1 base at J, with 8 bases between. The CDR3 extends over 13 amino acids. CDR3 protein: CAISSNTQETQYF. The CDR3 DNA is TGTGCCATCAGTTCAAATACCCAAGAGACCCAGTACTTC.

This clonotype showed up many times. CDR3 region: CASSPIPSEIGETQYF. In DNA form, the CDR3 reads TGTGCCAGCAGTCCCATCCCATCGGAGATAGGAGAGACCCAGTACTTC. This chain uses TRBV27 with TRBJ2-5, with D unclear. V lost 5 bases and J lost 4, with 20 bases in between. CDR3 length equals 16 residues. Germline V CDR1 and CDR2: MNHEY, SMNVEV (reference sequence).

This clonotype occurred many times. The rearrangement joins TRBV5-1 to TRBJ2-1, with D maybe TRBD1 (5 bases). This CDR3 has 17 residues. Germline V gives CDR1 SGHRS, CDR2 YFSETQ. V lost 3 bases to trimming and J lost 7 bases, with 23 bases between them. The CDR3 region is CASSSGNGMGIGNEQFF. In nucleotides, the CDR3 is TGCGCCAGCAGCTCAGGGAACGGAATGGGGATAGGGAATGAGCAGTTCTTC. Based on the CDR3 plus reference TRBV5-1 and TRBJ2-1, the full variable domain is KAGVTQTPRYLIKTRGQQVTLSCSPISGHRSVSWYQQTPGQGLQFLFEYFSETQRNKGNFPGRFSGRQFSNSRSEMNVSTLELGDSALYLCASSSGNGMGIGNEQFFGPGTRLTVL.

This clonotype came up many times. V usage is TRBV29-1 and J usage is TRBJ2-2; D unresolved. CDR3 length equals 11 residues. V lost 7 bases, J lost 5 bases, and 8 bases lay in between. CDR1 and CDR2 from the germline V gene are SQVTM and ANQGSEA. CDR3 loop: CSALSTGELFF. DNA for the CDR3: TGCAGCGCGCTGAGTACCGGGGAGCTGTTTTTT.

This clonotype was recorded many times. This chain links TRBV12-3 or TRBV12-4 with TRBJ1-5, with 7 bases that match TRBD1. J was trimmed by 2 bases and V by 5 bases; bases with no gene match: 6. The CDR3 covers 15 residues. The CDR3 loop is CASSRGGGRNQPQHF. The CDR3 nucleotides are TGTGCCAGCAGTAGAGGGGGCGGTCGCAATCAGCCCCAGCATTTT.

This clonotype was counted a few times. The CDR3 region has the DNA TGCGCCAGCAGCTTGGGGTGGGAGGGCTCCTACAATGAGCAGTTCTTC. As protein: CASSLGWEGSYNEQFF. This rearrangement joins TRBV5-1 to TRBJ2-1; 7 bases are shared with TRBD2. Looked up from germline, CDR1 is SGHRS and CDR2 is YFSETQ. There are 16 residues in the CDR3. After removal of 0 bases from V and 0 bases from J, the junction contained 3 bases not matched to a gene.

There are many counts of this clonotype. The V call is TRBV20-1, the J call TRBJ2-2, with 9 nucleotides matching TRBD2. CDR3 length: 17 amino acids. With 0 bases clipped from V and 3 bases from J, the junction kept 8 bases outside the gene matches. Germline assignment: CDR1 DFQATT and CDR2 SNEGSKA (reference sequence). CDR3 sequence reads: CSARDPLAGFDTGELFF. DNA of the CDR3: TGCAGTGCTAGAGATCCGCTAGCGGGATTCGACACCGGGGAGCTGTTTTTT.